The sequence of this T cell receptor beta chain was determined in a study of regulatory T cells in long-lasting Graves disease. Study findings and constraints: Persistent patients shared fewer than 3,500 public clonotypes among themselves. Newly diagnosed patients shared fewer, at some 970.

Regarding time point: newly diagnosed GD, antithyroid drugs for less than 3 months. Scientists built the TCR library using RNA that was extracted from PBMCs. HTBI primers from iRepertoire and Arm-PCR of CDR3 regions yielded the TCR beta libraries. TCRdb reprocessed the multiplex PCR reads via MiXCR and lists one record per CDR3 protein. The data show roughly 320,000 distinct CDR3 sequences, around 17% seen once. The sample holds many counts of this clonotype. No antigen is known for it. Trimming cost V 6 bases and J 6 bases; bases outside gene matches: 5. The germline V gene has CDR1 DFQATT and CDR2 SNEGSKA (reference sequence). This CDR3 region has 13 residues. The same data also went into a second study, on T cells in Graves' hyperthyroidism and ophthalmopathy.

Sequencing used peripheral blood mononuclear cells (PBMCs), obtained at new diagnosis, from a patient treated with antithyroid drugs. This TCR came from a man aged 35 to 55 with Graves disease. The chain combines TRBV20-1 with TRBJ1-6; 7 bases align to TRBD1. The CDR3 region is CSAKDRVNSPLHF. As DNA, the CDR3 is TGCAGTGCAAAAGACAGGGTTAATTCACCCCTCCACTTT.